The 8 T cell receptor beta chains below were found in one sample sequenced in a study of blood T cell repertoires in COVID-19. Profiled with immunoSEQ multiplex PCR; TCRdb holds only in-frame clones, not every one. The table lists approximately 190,000 clones, 82% of them singletons. Material: peripheral blood. The receptor source for this set is a woman aged 55-69 years with COVID-19, enrolled during active disease.

The rearrangement joins TRBV10-3 to TRBJ2-2, with 10 bases matching TRBD2. The ends lost 6 bases at V and 3 bases at J; junction bases unmatched: 4. The length of the CDR3 is 15 residues. Germline CDR1 ENHRY, CDR2 SYGVKD. The CDR3 region has the DNA TGTGCCATCAGCTCCGGGACTAGCGACACCGGGGAGCTGTTTTTT. Translating it yields CAISSGTSDTGELFF.

To note about this clone: Other DNA sequences within the sample encode an identical CDR3. The chain has TRBV7-6 and TRBJ2-5; a possible D gene is TRBD2 (5 bases). Trimming took 5 bases from V and 5 from J, leaving 9 bases between them. Per germline, CDR1 SGHVS and CDR2 FNYEAQ. The CDR3 is 12 residues long. The CDR3 loop reads CASSPRGETQYF. For the CDR3, the DNA is TGTGCCAGCAGCCCCCGAGGGGAGACCCAGTACTTC.

The chain joins TRBV12-3 or TRBV12-4 to TRBJ1-2; D is ambiguous. The V gene lost 5 bases and the J gene lost 7 bases, with 14 bases spanning the gap. The CDR3 loop spans 13 amino acids. The CDR3 bases are TGTGCCAGCAGTGCCGACACCACACGTGGCTACACCTTC. It yields the protein CASSADTTRGYTF.

The CDR3, as DNA: TGTGCCACCAGCGGGACAGGGTGGGAGACCCAGTACTTC. This translates into CATSGTGWETQYF. The chain is built from TRBV15 and TRBJ2-5, with TRBD1 identical over 9 bases. The V gene end was trimmed by 5 bases and the J gene end by 5 bases; junction bases not matched to a gene: 3. The CDR3 loop spans 13 amino acids. Germline lookup yields CDR1 LNHNV and CDR2 YYDKDF (reference sequence).

The CDR3 DNA follows: TGTGCCACCAGCAGAGACACAGGGGAGTATGGCTACACCTTC. This encodes CATSRDTGEYGYTF. The V gene is TRBV15, the J gene TRBJ1-2; 7 bases map to TRBD1. Germline V lookup: CDR1 LNHNV, CDR2 YYDKDF (reference sequence). V shed 0 bases and J 5 bases; nucleotides not matched to a gene: 3. CDR3 length: 14 residues.

The rearrangement links TRBV19 to TRBJ1-5; 8 bases are shared with TRBD1. Losses at the gene ends were 4 bases for V and 5 bases for J; bases not matched to a gene: 7. The CDR3 has 15 amino acids. Looked up from germline, CDR1 is LNHDA and CDR2 is SQIVND (reference sequence). The CDR3 region is CASSKAGGAYQPQHF. DNA of the CDR3: TGTGCCAGTAGTAAGGCAGGGGGCGCGTATCAGCCCCAGCATTTT.

The chain couples TRBV30 to TRBJ2-1, with TRBD2 matching over 15 bases. The J segment lost 6 bases and the V segment lost 7 bases, leaving 13 bases of the junction unmatched. The CDR3 sequence is 17 residues long. CDR1 and CDR2 (germline): GTSNPN, SVGIG (reference sequence). CDR3 nucleotide sequence: TGTGCCTCCCGGGCAGGACTAGCGGGAGGGCCTGGCAATGAGCAGTTCTTC. This sequence encodes CASRAGLAGGPGNEQFF. Drawing the rest from reference TRBV30 and TRBJ2-1, the complete variable domain is SQTIHQWPATLVQPVGSPLSLECTVEGTSNPNLYWYRQAAGRGLQLLFYSVGIGQISSEVPQNLSASRPQDRQFILSSKKLLLSDSGFYLCASRAGLAGGPGNEQFFGPGTRLTVL.

This chain uses TRBV6-6 with TRBJ1-1, with a weak D call TRBD1 (6 bases). Germline V gene sequence: CDR1 MNHNY, CDR2 SVGAGI (reference sequence). Trimming took off 6 bases at V and 4 bases at J, with 15 bases between the two ends. This CDR3 region has 14 residues. The chain's CDR3 is CASRSQGDITEAFF. Written as DNA, the CDR3 is TGTGCCAGCAGGTCACAGGGCGATATCACTGAAGCTTTCTTT.